One T cell receptor (beta chain) is described in this entry. Its cognate antigen is unknown. The data belong to a study of shared clonotypes between healthy human individuals. The method was immunoSEQ multiplex PCR; TCRdb's version includes in-frame clones alone and lacks a portion of them. The table includes 2,500,000 or so clones, around 92% detected once. Looked up from germline, CDR1 is SNHLY and CDR2 is FYNNEI. This CDR3 contains 14 residues. V gave up 6 bases and J gave up 2 bases; unmatched junction bases: 4. Whole-study findings and limits: The researchers took only blood, and tissue repertoires probably look different. An expected dependence of interdonor clonotype sharing on sequencing depth was noted. The four-donor shared clonotypes exceeded non-shared clonotypes in generation probability, with non-shared ones scoring lower.

The sequence was obtained from a man aged 18 to 35 in good health. Some clones in this sample may be carry-over from other donors' samples. The chain carries TRBV2 and TRBJ2-7; 10 positions match TRBD2. The specimen sequenced was naive CD4+ T cells from PBMCs. Documented subset: CD45RA+ positively selected. The CDR3 sequence is CASRGLARAYEQYF. The CDR3 bases are TGTGCCAGCAGGGGACTAGCGCGCGCCTACGAGCAGTACTTC.